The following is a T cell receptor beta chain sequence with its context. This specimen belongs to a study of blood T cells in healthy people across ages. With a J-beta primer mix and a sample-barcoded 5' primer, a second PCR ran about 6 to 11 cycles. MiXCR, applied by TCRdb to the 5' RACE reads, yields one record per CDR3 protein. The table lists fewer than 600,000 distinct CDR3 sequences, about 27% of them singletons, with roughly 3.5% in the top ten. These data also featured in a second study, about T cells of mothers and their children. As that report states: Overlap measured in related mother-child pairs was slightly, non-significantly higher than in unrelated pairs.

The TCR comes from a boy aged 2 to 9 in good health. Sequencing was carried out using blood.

The CDR3 DNA reads TGTGCCATCAGTGAGGGACAGGGGTCGGACTATGGCTACACCTTC. Translated, it gives CAISEGQGSDYGYTF. The chain links TRBV10-3 to TRBJ1-2; 9 bases map to TRBD1. The CDR3 is 15 residues long. Looked up from germline, CDR1 is ENHRY and CDR2 is SYGVKD. The V segment lost 2 bases and the J segment 3 bases; nucleotides outside the gene matches: 4.